This T cell receptor (beta chain) is drawn from a study of T cell clonality in common variable immunodeficiency. Findings and limits, study-wide: CVID subjects showed higher TCRbeta clonality than healthy controls. Repertoire-complication correlations in CVID were limited by patient heterogeneity.

Method: immunoSEQ multiplex PCR; TCRdb's copy keeps in-frame clones and lacks some. In total the sample includes over 45,000 clones, none of them seen once. About this clone: Antigen specificity is unknown. The read ends 3 residues before the CDR3 terminus; that terminus is restored from the germline J gene.

With 0 bases clipped from V and 5 bases from J, the junction kept 9 bases outside the gene matches. Germline CDR1 is SGHTA and CDR2 is FQGNSA. CDR3 size: 16 residues. The specimen was peripheral blood mononuclear cells. The chain joins TRBV7-2 to TRBJ1-1; TRBD1 matches at 7 bases. The TCR originated in a person aged 18-69 years in good health. CDR3 amino acids: CASSLAEQGLWTEAFF. CDR3 bases read: TGTGCCAGCAGCTTAGCGGAACAGGGGCTATGGACTGAA.